This T cell receptor (beta chain) was captured in a study of cytomegalovirus exposure and HLA in healthy donors. Notes on the study in general: Association of a missense DCLRE1C variant with TCR beta V- and J-gene trimming was reported in a later analysis.

Vbeta (60) and Jbeta (13) primers were used in the PCR. This table comes from immunoSEQ multiplex PCR, and its TCRdb copy is limited to in-frame clones, with some not included. The sample totals around 51,000 clones; its top ten clones hold 2.1%. In the case of this clone: Its matching antigen is unknown.

Material for sequencing was PBMCs. This TCR was sampled from a woman in her thirties or forties in good health and CMV-seronegative.

DNA for the CDR3: TGTGCCAGCAGCAACGACAGGGCACGCACAGATACGCAGTATTTT. Translating it yields CASSNDRARTDTQYF. V and J are TRBV6-5 and TRBJ2-3, with 7 positions matching TRBD1. After removal of 6 bases from V and 1 base from J, the junction contained 7 bases not matched to a gene. The germline V gene encodes CDR1 MNHEY and CDR2 SVGAGI. This CDR3 is 15 amino acids long.